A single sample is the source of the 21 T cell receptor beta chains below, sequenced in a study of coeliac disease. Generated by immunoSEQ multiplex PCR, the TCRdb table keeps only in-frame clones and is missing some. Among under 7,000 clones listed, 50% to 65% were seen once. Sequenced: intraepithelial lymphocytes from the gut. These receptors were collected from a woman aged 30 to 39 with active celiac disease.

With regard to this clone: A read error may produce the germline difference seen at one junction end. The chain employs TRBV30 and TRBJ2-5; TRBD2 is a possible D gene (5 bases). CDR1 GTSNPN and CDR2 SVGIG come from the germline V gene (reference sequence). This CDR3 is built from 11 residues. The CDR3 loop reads CARSGGQTQYF. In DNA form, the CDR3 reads TGTGCCCGGAGTGGAGGCCAGACCCAGTACTTC.

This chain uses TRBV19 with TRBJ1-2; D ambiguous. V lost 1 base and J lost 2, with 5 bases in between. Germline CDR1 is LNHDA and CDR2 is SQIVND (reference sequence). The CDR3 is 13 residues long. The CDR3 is CASSIAGNYGYTF. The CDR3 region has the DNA TGTGCCAGTAGTATAGCGGGGAACTATGGCTACACCTTC.

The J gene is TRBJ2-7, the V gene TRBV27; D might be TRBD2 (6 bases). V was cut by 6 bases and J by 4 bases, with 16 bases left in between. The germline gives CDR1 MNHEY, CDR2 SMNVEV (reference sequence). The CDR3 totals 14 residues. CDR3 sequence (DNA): TGTGCCAGCAGCATTTTCGGGACTCCTTACGAGCAGTACTTC. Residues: CASSIFGTPYEQYF.

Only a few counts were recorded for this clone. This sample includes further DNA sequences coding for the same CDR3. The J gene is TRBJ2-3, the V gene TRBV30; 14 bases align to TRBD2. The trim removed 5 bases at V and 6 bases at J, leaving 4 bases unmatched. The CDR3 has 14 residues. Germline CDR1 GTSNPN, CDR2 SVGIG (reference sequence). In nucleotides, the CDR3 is TGTGCCTGGGAGACTAGCGGGGGGGCTGATACGCAGTATTTT. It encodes CAWETSGGADTQYF.

DNA of the CDR3: TGTGCCAGCAGTCGGACAGTAAACTTCTACGAGCAGTACTTC. Protein sequence: CASSRTVNFYEQYF. The chain carries TRBV6-1 and TRBJ2-7, with a tentative D call TRBD1 (6 bases). CDR1 and CDR2 from the germline V gene are MNHNS and SASEGT. This CDR3 spans 14 amino acids. The germline V and J ends were trimmed by 5 bases and 3 bases, with 14 bases remaining between them.

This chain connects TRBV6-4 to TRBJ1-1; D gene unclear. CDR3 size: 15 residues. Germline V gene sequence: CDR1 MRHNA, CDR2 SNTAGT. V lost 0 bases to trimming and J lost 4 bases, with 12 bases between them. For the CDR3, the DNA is TGTGCCAGCAGTGACTCTAAGGAGTTGAGCACTGAAGCTTTCTTT. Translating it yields CASSDSKELSTEAFF.

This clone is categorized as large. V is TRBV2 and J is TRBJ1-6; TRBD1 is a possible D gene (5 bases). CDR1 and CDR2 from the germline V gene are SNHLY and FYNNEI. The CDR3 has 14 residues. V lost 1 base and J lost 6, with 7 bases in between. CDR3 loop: CASSEGRANSPLHF. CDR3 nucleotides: TGTGCCAGCAGTGAAGGCAGGGCTAATTCACCCCTCCACTTT.

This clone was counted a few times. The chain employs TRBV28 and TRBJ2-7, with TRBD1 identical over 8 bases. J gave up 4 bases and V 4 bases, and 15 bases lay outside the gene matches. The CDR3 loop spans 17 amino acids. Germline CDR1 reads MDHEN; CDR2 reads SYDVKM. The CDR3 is CASSSGQGYLWWYEQYF. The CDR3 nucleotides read TGTGCCAGCAGTTCAGGACAGGGTTACCTCTGGTGGTACGAGCAGTACTTC.

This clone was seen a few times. The CDR3 is CASSPTQTGTGNEQYF. CDR3 nucleotides: TGTGCCAGCAGCCCCACCCAAACCGGGACAGGGAACGAGCAGTACTTC. This sequence joins TRBV7-9 and TRBJ2-7; 9 bases are a match to TRBD1. The length of the CDR3 is 16 residues. CDR1 is SEHNR and CDR2 is FQNEAQ in the germline V gene (reference sequence). V shed 5 bases and J 5 bases; nucleotides not matched to a gene: 13.

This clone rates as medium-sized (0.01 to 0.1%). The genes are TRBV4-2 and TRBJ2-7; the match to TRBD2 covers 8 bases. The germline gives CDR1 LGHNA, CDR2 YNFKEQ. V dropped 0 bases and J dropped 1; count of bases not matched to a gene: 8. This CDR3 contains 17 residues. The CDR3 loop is CASSQEGMGLGSYEQYF. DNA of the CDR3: TGTGCCAGCAGCCAAGAGGGCATGGGACTAGGATCCTACGAGCAGTACTTC.

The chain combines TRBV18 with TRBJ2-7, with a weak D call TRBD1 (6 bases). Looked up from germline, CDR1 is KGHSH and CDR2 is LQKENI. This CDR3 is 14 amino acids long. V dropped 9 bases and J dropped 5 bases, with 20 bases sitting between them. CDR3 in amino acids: CASSKQGNGHEQYF. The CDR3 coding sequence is TGTGCCAGTTCCAAACAGGGAAATGGCCACGAGCAGTACTTC.

The CDR3 here is CASSSRQGVGGELFF. The DNA of the CDR3 is TGTGCCAGCAGCTCGAGACAGGGCGTAGGCGGGGAGCTGTTTTTT. The V and J genes are TRBV11-3 and TRBJ2-2; 7 nucleotides agree with TRBD1. V trimming: 4 bases; J trimming: 7 bases; junction bases outside the gene matches: 9. Germline assignment: CDR1 SGHNT and CDR2 YENEEA. This CDR3 region has 15 residues.

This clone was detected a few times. CDR3 DNA: TGTGCCAGCAGCGTACGAGTTGGAGATACGCAGTATTTT. This translates into CASSVRVGDTQYF. The chain uses TRBV7-2 and TRBJ2-3, with D unresolved. Trimming stripped 5 bases from V and 5 bases from J, with 11 bases between. The V gene's germline CDR1 is SGHTA and CDR2 FQGNSA. This CDR3 region has 13 residues.

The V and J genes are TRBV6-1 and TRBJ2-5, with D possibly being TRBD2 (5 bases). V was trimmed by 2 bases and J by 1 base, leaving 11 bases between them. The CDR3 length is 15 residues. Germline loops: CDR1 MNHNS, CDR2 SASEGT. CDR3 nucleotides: TGTGCCAGCAGTGAACTCTGGACTCCCCAAGAGACCCAGTACTTC. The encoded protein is CASSELWTPQETQYF.

The CDR3 loop is CASSEGTGATDTQYF. CDR3 bases: TGTGCCAGCAGTGAAGGAACAGGGGCCACAGATACGCAGTATTTT. This sequence joins TRBV6-4 and TRBJ2-3; 7 nucleotides align to TRBD1. This CDR3 region has 15 residues. V shed 3 bases, J shed 2 bases, and the junction held 5 bases outside the gene matches. In germline, CDR1 is MRHNA, CDR2 SNTAGT.

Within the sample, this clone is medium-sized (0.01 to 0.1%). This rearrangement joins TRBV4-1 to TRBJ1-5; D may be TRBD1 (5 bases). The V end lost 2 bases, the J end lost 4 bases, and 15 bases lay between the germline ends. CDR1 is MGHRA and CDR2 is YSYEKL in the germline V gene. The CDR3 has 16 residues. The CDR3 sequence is CASSQYRNTKNQPQHF. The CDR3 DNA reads TGCGCCAGCAGCCAATACAGGAATACCAAAAATCAGCCCCAGCATTTT.

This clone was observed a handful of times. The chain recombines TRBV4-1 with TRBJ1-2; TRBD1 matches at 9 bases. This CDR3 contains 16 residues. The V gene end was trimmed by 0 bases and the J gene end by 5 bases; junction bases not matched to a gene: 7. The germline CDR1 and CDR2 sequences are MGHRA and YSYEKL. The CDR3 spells CASSQEIGTGRYGYTF. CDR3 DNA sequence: TGCGCCAGCAGCCAAGAGATCGGGACAGGGCGGTATGGCTACACCTTC.

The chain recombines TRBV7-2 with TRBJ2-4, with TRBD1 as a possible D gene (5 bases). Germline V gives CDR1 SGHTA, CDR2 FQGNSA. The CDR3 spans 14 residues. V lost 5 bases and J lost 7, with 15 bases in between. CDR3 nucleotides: TGTGCCAGCAGCCCCTCAGGGATGGTGAACATTCAGTACTTC. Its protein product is CASSPSGMVNIQYF.

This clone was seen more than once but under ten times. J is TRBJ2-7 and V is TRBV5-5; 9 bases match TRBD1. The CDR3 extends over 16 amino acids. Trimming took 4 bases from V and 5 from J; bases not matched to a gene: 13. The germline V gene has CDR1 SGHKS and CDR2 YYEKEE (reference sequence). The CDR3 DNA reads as TGTGCCAGCAGCCCCACCCAAACCGGGACAGGGAACGAGCAGTACTTC. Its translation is CASSPTQTGTGNEQYF.

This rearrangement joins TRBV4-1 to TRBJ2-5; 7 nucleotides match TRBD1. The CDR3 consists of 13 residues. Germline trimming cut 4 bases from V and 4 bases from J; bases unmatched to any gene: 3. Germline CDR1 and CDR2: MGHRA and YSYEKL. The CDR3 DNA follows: TGCGCCAGCAGCCCAGGGGGATCAGAGACCCAGTACTTC. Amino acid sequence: CASSPGGSETQYF.

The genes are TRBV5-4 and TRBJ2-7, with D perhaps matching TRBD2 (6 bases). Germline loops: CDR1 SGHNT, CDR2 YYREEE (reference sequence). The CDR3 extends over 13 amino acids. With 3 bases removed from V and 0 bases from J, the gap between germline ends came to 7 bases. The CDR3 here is CASSWRGSYEQYF. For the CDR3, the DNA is TGTGCCAGCAGCTGGCGGGGCTCCTACGAGCAGTACTTC.